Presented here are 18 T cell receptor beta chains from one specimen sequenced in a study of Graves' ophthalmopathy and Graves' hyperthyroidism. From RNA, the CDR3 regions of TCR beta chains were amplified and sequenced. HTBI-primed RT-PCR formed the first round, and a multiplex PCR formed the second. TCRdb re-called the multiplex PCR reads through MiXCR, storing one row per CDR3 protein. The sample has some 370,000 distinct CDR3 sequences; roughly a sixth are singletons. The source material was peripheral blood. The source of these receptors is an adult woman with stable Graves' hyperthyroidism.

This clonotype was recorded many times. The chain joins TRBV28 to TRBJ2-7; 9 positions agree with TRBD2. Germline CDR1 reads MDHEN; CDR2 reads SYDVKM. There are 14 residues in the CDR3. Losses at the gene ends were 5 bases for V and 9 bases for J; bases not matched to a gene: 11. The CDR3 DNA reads TGTGCCAGCAGTAGAGGCCTAGCGGGGCTGGCGCAGTACTTC. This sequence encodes CASSRGLAGLAQYF. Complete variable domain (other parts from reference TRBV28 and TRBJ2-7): DVKVTQSSRYLVKRTGEKVFLECVQDMDHENMFWYRQDPGLGLRLIYFSYDVKMKEKGDIPEGYSVSREKKERFSLILESASTNQTSMYLCASSRGLAGLAQYFGPGTRLTVT.

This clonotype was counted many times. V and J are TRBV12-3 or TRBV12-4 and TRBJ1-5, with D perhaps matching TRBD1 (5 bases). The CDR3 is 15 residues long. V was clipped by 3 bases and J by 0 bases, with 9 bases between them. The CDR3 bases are TGTGCCAGCAGTTTTTCAGGGAATAGCAATCAGCCCCAGCATTTT. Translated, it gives CASSFSGNSNQPQHF.

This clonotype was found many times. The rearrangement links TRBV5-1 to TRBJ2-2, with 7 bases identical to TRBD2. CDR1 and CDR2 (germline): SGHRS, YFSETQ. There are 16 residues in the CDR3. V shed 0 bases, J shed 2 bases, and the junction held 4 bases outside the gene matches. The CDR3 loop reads CASSLVAGDNTGELFF. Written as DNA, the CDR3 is TGCGCCAGCAGCTTGGTAGCGGGCGACAACACCGGGGAGCTGTTTTTT.

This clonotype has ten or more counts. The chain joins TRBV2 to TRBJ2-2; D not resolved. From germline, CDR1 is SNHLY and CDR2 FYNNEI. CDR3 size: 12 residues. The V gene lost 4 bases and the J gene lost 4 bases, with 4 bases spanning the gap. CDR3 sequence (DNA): TGTGCCAGCAGTGGGACCACCGGGGAGCTGTTTTTT. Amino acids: CASSGTTGELFF.

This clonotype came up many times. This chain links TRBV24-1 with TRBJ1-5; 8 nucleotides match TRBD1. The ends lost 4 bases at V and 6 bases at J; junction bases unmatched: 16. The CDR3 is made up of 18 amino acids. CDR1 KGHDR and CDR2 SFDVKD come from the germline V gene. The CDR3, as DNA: TGTGCCACCAGTGACGACAAACAGGGGGGTCCGGGTAGTCAGCCCCAGCATTTT. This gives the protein CATSDDKQGGPGSQPQHF.

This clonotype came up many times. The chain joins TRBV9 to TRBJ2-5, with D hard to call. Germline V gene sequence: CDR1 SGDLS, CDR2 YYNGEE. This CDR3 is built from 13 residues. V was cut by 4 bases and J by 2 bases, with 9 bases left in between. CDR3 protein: CASSFSAQETQYF. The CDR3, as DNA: TGTGCCAGCAGCTTCAGTGCTCAAGAGACCCAGTACTTC.

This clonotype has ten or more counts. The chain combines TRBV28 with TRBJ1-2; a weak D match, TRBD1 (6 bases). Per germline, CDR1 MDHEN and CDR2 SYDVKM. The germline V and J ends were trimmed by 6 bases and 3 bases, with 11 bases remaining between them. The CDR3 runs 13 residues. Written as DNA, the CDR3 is TGTGCCAGCAGAGGGACAAGGTACTATGGCTACACCTTC. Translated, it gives CASRGTRYYGYTF.

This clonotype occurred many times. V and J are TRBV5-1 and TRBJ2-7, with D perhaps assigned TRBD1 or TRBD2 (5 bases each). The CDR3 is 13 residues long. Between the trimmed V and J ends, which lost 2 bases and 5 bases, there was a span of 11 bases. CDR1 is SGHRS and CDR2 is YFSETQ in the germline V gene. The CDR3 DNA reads TGCGCCAGCAGCTTATTGGGACGGAACGAGCAGTACTTC. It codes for CASSLLGRNEQYF.

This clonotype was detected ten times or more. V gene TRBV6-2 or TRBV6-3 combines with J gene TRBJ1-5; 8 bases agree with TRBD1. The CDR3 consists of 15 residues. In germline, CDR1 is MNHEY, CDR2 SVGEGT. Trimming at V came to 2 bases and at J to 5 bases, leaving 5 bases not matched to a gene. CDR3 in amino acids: CASSYLDRVYQPQHF. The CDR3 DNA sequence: TGTGCCAGCAGTTACCTGGACAGGGTGTATCAGCCCCAGCATTTT.

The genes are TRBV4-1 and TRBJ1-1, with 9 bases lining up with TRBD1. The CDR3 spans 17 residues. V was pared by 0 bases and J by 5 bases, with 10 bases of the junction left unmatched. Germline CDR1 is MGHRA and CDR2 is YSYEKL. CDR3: CASSQDPGFGTGTEAFF. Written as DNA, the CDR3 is TGCGCCAGCAGCCAAGATCCCGGTTTTGGGACAGGGACTGAAGCTTTCTTT.

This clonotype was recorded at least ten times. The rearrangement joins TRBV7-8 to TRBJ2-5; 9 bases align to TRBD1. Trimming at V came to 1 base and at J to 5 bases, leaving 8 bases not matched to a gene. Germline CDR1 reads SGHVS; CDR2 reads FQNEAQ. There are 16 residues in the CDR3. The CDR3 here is CASSLEWTGAVETQYF. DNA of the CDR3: TGTGCCAGCAGCTTAGAATGGACAGGGGCGGTCGAGACCCAGTACTTC.

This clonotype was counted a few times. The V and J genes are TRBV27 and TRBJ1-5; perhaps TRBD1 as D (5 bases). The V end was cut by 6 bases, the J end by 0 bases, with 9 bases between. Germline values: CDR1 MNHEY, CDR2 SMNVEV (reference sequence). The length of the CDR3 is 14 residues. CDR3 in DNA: TGTGCCAGCAGGCAGGGCGGTAGCAATCAGCCCCAGCATTTT. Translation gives CASRQGGSNQPQHF.

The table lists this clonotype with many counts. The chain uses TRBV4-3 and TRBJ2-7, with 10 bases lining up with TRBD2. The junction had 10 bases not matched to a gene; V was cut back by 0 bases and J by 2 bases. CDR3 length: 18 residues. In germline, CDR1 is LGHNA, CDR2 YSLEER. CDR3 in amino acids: CASSQDWVTSGLTYEQYF. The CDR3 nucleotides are TGCGCCAGCAGCCAAGATTGGGTGACTAGCGGGTTAACCTACGAGCAGTACTTC.

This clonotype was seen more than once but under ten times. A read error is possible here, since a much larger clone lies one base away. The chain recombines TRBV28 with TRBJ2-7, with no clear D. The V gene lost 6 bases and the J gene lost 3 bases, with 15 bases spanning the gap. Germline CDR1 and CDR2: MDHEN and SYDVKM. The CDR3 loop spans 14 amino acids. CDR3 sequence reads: CASSLPWHGYEQYV. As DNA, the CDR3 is TGTGCCAGCAGCCTTCCGTGGCACGGCTACGAGCAGTACGTC.

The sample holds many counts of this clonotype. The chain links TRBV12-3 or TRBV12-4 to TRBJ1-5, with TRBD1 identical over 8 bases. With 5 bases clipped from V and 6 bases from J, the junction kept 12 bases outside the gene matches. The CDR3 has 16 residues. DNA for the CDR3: TGTGCCAGCAGTAACCGTCAGGGGGCCTGGGGTCAGCCCCAGCATTTT. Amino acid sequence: CASSNRQGAWGQPQHF.

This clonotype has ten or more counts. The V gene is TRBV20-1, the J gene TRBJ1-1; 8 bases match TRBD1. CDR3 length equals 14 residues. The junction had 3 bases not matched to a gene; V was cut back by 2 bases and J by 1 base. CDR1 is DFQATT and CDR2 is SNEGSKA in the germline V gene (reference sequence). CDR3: CSARHGTGNTEAFF. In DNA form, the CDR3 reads TGCAGTGCTAGACACGGGACAGGGAACACTGAAGCTTTCTTT.

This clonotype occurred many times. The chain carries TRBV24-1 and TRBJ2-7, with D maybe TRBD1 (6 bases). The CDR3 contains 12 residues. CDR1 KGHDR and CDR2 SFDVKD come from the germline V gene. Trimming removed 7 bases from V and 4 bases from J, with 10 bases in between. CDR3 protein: CATRDRYYEQYF. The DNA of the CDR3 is TGTGCCACCAGGGACAGATATTACGAGCAGTACTTC.

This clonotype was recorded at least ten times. CDR3 sequence (DNA): TGTGCCAGCAGTGAATTGGTTTTAGAGAACACCGGGGAGCTGTTTTTT. Its protein is CASSELVLENTGELFF. The rearrangement uses TRBV25-1 and TRBJ2-2; unclear D gene. This CDR3 is built from 16 residues. V was trimmed by 1 base and J by 1 base, leaving 10 bases between them. The germline V gene has CDR1 MGHDK and CDR2 SYGVNS.